This T cell receptor (beta chain) came from a study of blood T cell repertoires in COVID-19. As for the study in general: Sources were T cells, B-cell-depleted T cells, or PBMCs; the material itself was cDNA or gDNA.

Sequencing was performed with immunoSEQ multiplex PCR; in TCRdb, only in-frame clones are kept and a portion is missing. The data show more than 150,000 clones, around nine tenths seen once. The CDR3 sequence is 16 residues long. Trimming pared 4 bases from V and 1 base from J, leaving 17 bases between. CDR1 and CDR2 from the germline V gene are GTSNPN and SVGIG (reference sequence). The clonotype was recovered from a man between 60 and 75 years old with COVID-19, enrolled during active disease. Source material: peripheral blood. The chain has TRBV30 and TRBJ1-5; D might be TRBD1 (5 bases). CDR3 DNA sequence: TGTGCCTGGACCCCTCCGGGGGGGTTCAGCAATCAGCCCCAGCATTTT. The encoded protein is CAWTPPGGFSNQPQHF.